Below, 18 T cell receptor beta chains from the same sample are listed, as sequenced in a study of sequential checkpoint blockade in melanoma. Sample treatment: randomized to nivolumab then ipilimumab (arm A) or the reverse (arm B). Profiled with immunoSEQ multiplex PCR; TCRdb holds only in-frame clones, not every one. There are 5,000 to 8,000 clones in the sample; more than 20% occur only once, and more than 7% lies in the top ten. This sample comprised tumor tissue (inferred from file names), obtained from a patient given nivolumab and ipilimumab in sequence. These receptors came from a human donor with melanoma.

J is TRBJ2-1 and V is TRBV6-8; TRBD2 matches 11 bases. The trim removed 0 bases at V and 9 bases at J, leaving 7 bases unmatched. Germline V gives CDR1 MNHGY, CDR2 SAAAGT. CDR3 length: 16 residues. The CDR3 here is CASSYSASGRNSEQFF. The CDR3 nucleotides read TGTGCCAGCAGTTACTCGGCTAGCGGGAGGAATAGTGAGCAGTTCTTC.

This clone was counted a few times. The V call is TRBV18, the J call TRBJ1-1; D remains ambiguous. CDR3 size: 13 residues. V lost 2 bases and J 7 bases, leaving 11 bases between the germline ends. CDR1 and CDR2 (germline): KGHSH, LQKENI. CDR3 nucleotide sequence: TGTGCCAGCTCACCAGAACTTCTAGGTGAAGCTTTCTTT. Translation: CASSPELLGEAFF.

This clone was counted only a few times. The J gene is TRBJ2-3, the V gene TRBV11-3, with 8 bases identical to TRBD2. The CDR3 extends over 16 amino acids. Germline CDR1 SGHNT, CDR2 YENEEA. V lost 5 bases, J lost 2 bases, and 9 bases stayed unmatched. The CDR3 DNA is TGTGCCAGCAGCCTCCGAGGGACTAGATACACAGATACGCAGTATTTT. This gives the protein CASSLRGTRYTDTQYF.

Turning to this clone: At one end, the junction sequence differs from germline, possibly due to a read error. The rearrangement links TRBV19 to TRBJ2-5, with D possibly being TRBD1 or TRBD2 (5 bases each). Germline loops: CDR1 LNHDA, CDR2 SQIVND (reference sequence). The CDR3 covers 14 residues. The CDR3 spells CASSFGTAQETQYF. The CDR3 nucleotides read TGTGCAAGTAGTTTTGGGACCGCACAAGAGACCCAGTACTTC. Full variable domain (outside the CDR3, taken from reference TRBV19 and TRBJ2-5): DGGITQSPKYLFRKEGQNVTLSCEQNLNHDAMYWYRQDPGQGLRLIYYSQIVNDFQKGDIAEGYSVSREKKESFPLTVTSAQKNPTAFYLCASSFGTAQETQYFGPGTRLLVL.

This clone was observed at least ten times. The CDR3 DNA follows: TGCGCCAGCAGCCAAGAGGGGCAGCCCGACTACGAGCAGTACTTC. The encoded protein is CASSQEGQPDYEQYF. This chain uses TRBV4-1 with TRBJ2-7, with D perhaps matching TRBD1 (5 bases). From germline, CDR1 is MGHRA and CDR2 YSYEKL. Trimming stripped 0 bases from V and 3 bases from J, with 12 bases between. This CDR3 has 15 residues.

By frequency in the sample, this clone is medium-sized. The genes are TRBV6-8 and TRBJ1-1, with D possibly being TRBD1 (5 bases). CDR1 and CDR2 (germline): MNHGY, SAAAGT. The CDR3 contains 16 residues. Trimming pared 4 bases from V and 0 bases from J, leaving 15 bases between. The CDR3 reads CASSSQGARMNTEAFF. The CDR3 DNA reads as TGTGCCAGCAGTTCCCAAGGGGCTCGGATGAACACTGAAGCTTTCTTT.

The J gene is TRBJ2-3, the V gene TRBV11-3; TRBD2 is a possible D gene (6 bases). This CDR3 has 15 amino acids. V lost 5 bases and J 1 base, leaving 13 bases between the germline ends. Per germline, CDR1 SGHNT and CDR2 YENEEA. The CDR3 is CASSPQGGGTDTQYF. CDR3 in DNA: TGTGCCAGCAGCCCCCAGGGCGGGGGCACAGATACGCAGTATTTT.

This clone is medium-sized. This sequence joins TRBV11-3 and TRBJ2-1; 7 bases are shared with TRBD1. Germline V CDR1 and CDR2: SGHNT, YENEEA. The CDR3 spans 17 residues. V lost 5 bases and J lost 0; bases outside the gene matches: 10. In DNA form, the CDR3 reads TGTGCCAGCAGCCCACGGGGCCGGGACAGCTCCTACAATGAGCAGTTCTTC. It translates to CASSPRGRDSSYNEQFF.

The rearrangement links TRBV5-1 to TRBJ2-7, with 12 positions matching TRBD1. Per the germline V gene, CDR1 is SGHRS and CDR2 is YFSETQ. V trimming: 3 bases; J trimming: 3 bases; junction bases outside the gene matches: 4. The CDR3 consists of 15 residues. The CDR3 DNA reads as TGCGCCAGCAGCTGGGGGACAGGGGGCAGCTACGAGCAGTACTTC. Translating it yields CASSWGTGGSYEQYF. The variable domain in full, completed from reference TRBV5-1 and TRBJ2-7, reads KAGVTQTPRYLIKTRGQQVTLSCSPISGHRSVSWYQQTPGQGLQFLFEYFSETQRNKGNFPGRFSGRQFSNSRSEMNVSTLELGDSALYLCASSWGTGGSYEQYFGPGTRLTVT.

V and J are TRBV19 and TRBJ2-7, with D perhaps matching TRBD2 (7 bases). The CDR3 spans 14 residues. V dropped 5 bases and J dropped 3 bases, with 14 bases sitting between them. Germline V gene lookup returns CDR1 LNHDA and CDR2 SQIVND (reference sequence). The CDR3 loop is CASSSRGGGYEQYF. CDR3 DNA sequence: TGTGCCAGTAGTTCGAGAGGGGGGGGCTACGAGCAGTACTTC.

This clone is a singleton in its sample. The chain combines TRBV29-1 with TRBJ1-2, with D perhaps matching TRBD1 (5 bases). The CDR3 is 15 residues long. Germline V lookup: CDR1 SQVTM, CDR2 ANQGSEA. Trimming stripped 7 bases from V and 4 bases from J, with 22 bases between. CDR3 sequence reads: CSADPGYRLGYGYTF. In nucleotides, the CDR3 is TGCAGCGCCGACCCAGGGTATCGGTTAGGCTATGGCTACACCTTC.

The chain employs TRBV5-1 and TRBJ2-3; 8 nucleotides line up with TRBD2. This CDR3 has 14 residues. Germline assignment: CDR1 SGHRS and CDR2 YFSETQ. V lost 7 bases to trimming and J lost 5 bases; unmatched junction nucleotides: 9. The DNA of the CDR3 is TGCGCCAGCCAGTCCGGGAGCGGGGGAGATACGCAGTATTTT. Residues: CASQSGSGGDTQYF.

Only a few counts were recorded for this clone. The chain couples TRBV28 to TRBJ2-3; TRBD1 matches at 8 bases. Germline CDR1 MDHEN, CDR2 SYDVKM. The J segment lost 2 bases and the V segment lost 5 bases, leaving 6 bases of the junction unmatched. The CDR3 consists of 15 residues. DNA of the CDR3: TGTGCCAGCAGTCCGTCGACAGGGGACACAGATACGCAGTATTTT. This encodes CASSPSTGDTDTQYF.

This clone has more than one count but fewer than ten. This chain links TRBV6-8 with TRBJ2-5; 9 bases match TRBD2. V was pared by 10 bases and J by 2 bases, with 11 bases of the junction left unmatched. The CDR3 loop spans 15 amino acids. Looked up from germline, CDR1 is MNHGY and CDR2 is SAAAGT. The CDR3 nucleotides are TGTGCCATCGGAATAGGGACTAGCCCGCAAGAGACCCAGTACTTC. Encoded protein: CAIGIGTSPQETQYF.

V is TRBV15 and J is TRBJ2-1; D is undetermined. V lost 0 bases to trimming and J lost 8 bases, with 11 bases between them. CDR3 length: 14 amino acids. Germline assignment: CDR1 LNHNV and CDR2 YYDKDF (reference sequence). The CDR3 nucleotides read TGTGCCACCAGCAGAGAGAAGAGGCTCGATGAGCAGTTCTTC. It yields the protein CATSREKRLDEQFF.

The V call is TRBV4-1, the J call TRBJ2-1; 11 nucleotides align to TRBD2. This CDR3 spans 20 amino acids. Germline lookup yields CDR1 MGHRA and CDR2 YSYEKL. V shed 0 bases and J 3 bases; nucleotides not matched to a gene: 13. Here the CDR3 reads CASSQDPGTGLADFYNEQFF. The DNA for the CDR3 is TGCGCCAGCAGCCAAGATCCAGGAACGGGACTAGCGGACTTCTACAATGAGCAGTTCTTC.

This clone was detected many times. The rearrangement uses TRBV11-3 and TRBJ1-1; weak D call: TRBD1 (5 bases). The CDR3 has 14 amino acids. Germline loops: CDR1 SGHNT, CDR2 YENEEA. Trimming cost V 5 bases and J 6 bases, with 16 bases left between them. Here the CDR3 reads CASSPPGPTPEAFF. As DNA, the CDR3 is TGTGCCAGCAGCCCACCGGGGCCTACTCCTGAAGCTTTCTTT. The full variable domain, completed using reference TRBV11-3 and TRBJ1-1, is EAGVVQSPRYKIIEKKQPVAFWCNPISGHNTLYWYLQNLGQGPELLIRYENEEAVDDSQLPKDRFSAERLKGVDSTLKIQPAELGDSAVYLCASSPPGPTPEAFFGQGTRLTVV.

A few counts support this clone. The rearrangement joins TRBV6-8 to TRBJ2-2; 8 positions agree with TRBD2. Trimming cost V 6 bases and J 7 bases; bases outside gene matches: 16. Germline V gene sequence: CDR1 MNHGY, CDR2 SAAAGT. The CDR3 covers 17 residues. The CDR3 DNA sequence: TGTGCCAGCAGACACCTATCGAGCGGGAGTTCTTTCGGGGAGCTGTTTTTT. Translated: CASRHLSSGSSFGELFF.